This T cell receptor (beta chain) was sequenced for a study of blood T cell repertoires in COVID-19. On the study more broadly: Specimens from acute and convalescent COVID-19 originated in the United States, Italy and Spain. From T cells, B-cell-depleted T cells, or PBMCs came the material, which was cDNA or gDNA.

Two negative PCRs, clearance, or symptom resolution were required of recovered Cohort 3 donors. The CDR3 runs 15 residues. The germline CDR1 and CDR2 sequences are SEHNR and FQNEAQ (reference sequence). Trimming removed 3 bases from V and 5 bases from J; junction bases left unmatched: 5. Profiled with immunoSEQ multiplex PCR; TCRdb holds only in-frame clones, not every one. The sample has some 320,000 clones, under 95% seen once; the top ten hold roughly 2.6%. The TCR originated in a man in his 60s who had recovered from COVID-19. V gene TRBV7-9 combines with J gene TRBJ1-5; 9 bases line up with TRBD1. Source material: PBMCs or T cells enriched from blood (not recorded which). The CDR3 bases are TGTGCCAGCAGCTTTACGGGACAGGGCCATCAGCCCCAGCATTTT. It codes for CASSFTGQGHQPQHF.